This T cell receptor beta chain emerged from a study of CD8 T cells in ankylosing spondylitis. V shed 4 bases, J shed 4 bases, and the junction held 10 bases outside the gene matches. CDR1 and CDR2 from the germline V gene are SGHTA and FQGNSA. The CDR3 is 15 residues long. Making use of molecular barcodes, quantitative 5'-RACE generated TCR beta libraries. Each CDR3 protein gets one entry after TCRdb re-called the 5' RACE reads with MiXCR. This table has fewer than 550,000 distinct CDR3 sequences, less than 6% appearing once. Overall study results and limits: It appeared that ankylosing spondylitis blood was characterized by a TCR beta motif of several highly homologous variants. In synovial fluid and blood from reactive arthritis, some motif variants were previously reported. Within matched ankylosing spondylitis synovial fluid, disease-linked clones were reportedly significantly enriched.

With respect to this clonotype: Its antigen is unidentified.

The TCR comes from a male donor with ankylosing spondylitis. The sequenced sample was blood, either unsorted or a sorted T cell fraction (not recorded which). The rearrangement joins TRBV7-2 to TRBJ2-7, with TRBD1 identical over 7 bases. CDR3 loop: CASSSQTGSGYEQYF. DNA for the CDR3: TGTGCCAGCAGCTCCCAGACAGGGAGTGGGTACGAGCAGTACTTC.